A single count supports the clone carrying this T cell receptor (beta chain). Its antigen remains unknown. The sample belongs to a study of T cell repertoires in cytomegalovirus infection. The wider study: Both CMV infection and a matching HLA type were indicated by public TCR beta signatures.

General study findings and limits: Dominating the ex vivo response were TCR beta clonotypes that were CMV-specific and HLA-C-restricted.

TCRdb processed the reads anew with MiXCR; each CDR3 protein has one entry. The sample consists of a few hundred thousand distinct CDR3 sequences, roughly 42% of them appearing once. Per the germline V gene, CDR1 is SGHVS and CDR2 is FQNEAQ. Trimming left V 5 bases short and J 0 bases short, with 26 bases between. This CDR3 is built from 20 residues. The clonotype was recovered from a human donor in good health (CMV status not recorded). Some clones in this sample may be carry-over from other donors' samples. Sequencing was performed on cultured PBMCs, taken from culture after CMV antigen stimulation. This chain joins TRBV7-8 and TRBJ2-4; D remains unclear. CDR3 in DNA: TGTGCCAGCAGCGGCACCTGGGGTACGAGAGATAGATTAGCCAAAAACATTCAGTACTTC. Protein product: CASSGTWGTRDRLAKNIQYF.